These 22 T cell receptor beta chains came from one sample sequenced in a study of blood T cell repertoires in COVID-19. Produced via immunoSEQ multiplex PCR; TCRdb's table is partial and in-frame only. The sample contains some 200,000 clones, around nine tenths of which appear only once. Sequences were obtained from peripheral blood. These receptors were obtained from a woman between 40 and 55 years old with acute or convalescent COVID-19.

In this sample, this clone turned up once. V is TRBV19 and J is TRBJ1-2, with 7 bases lining up with TRBD1. The V and J ends lost 3 bases and 8 bases, in that order; junction bases with no gene match: 9. The CDR3 contains 14 residues. Per germline, CDR1 LNHDA and CDR2 SQIVND (reference sequence). CDR3 sequence (DNA): TGTGCCAGTAGTATCCCAAGACGAGGGGGCGGCTACACCTTC. This sequence encodes CASSIPRRGGGYTF.

J is TRBJ2-7 and V is TRBV27; D ambiguous. CDR3 length equals 14 residues. Germline V gene data show CDR1 as MNHEY and CDR2 as SMNVEV (reference sequence). V was clipped by 5 bases and J by 0 bases, with 11 bases between them. CDR3 nucleotide sequence: TGTGCCAGCAGTCGCTGGGCCCACTCCTACGAGCAGTACGTC. It translates to CASSRWAHSYEQYV.

The chain couples TRBV10-3 to TRBJ2-4; a possible D gene is TRBD1 (6 bases). CDR3 size: 12 residues. Trimming removed 3 bases from V and 7 bases from J, with 7 bases in between. The germline gives CDR1 ENHRY, CDR2 SYGVKD. CDR3 bases: TGTGCCATCAGTGAAGGACAGAACATTCAGTACTTC. This sequence encodes CAISEGQNIQYF.

This chain links TRBV2 with TRBJ2-3; D perhaps matches TRBD2 (7 bases). Per the germline V gene, CDR1 is SNHLY and CDR2 is FYNNEI. This CDR3 has 15 residues. V lost 2 bases, J lost 4 bases, and 13 bases lay in between. The CDR3 spells CASSERGGRADTQYF. CDR3 nucleotide sequence: TGTGCCAGCAGTGAAAGGGGGGGGCGGGCAGATACGCAGTATTTT. Full variable domain (outside the CDR3, taken from reference TRBV2 and TRBJ2-3): EPEVTQTPSHQVTQMGQEVILRCVPISNHLYFYWYRQILGQKVEFLVSFYNNEISEKSEIFDDQFSVERPDGSNFTLKIRSTKLEDSAMYFCASSERGGRADTQYFGPGTRLTVL.

The chain recombines TRBV5-6 with TRBJ2-7; no reliable D call. V lost 4 bases and J lost 5, with 10 bases in between. Germline CDR1 is SGHDT and CDR2 is YYEEEE. The CDR3 loop spans 12 amino acids. In DNA form, the CDR3 reads TGTGCCAGCAGCCAGGATCAGGACGAGCAGTACGTC. This codes for CASSQDQDEQYV.

This chain connects TRBV5-1 to TRBJ2-1; TRBD2 might be the D (6 bases). Germline V gene data show CDR1 as SGHRS and CDR2 as YFSETQ. The CDR3 has 16 residues. Trimming shortened V by 1 base and J by 3 bases, and 14 bases separated the two germline ends. The CDR3 is CASSLKLATRYNEQFF. The CDR3 region has the DNA TGCGCCAGCAGCTTGAAACTAGCTACACGCTACAATGAGCAGTTCTTC.

CDR3 in amino acids: CASSLGRTGARGEQFF. In DNA, the CDR3 is TGTGCCAGCAGCTTAGGTAGGACAGGGGCTCGCGGGGAGCAGTTCTTC. The rearrangement joins TRBV11-2 to TRBJ2-1; 9 bases map to TRBD1. In germline, CDR1 is SGHAT, CDR2 FQNNGV. The CDR3 extends over 16 amino acids. V was pared by 1 base and J by 10 bases, with 11 bases of the junction left unmatched.

V and J are TRBV5-1 and TRBJ2-5, with TRBD2 matching 11 bases. V was pared by 2 bases and J by 1 base, with 10 bases of the junction left unmatched. Germline CDR1 SGHRS, CDR2 YFSETQ. This CDR3 is built from 18 residues. CDR3: CASSFLAGGQRLQETQYF. The CDR3 region has the DNA TGCGCCAGCAGCTTCCTAGCGGGGGGCCAAAGGCTCCAAGAGACCCAGTACTTC.

In this sample, this clone turned up once. The chain combines TRBV5-4 with TRBJ2-2; D gene uncertain. This CDR3 is built from 13 residues. Trimming left V 0 bases short and J 5 bases short, with 5 bases between. Germline assignment: CDR1 SGHNT and CDR2 YYREEE (reference sequence). CDR3 coding DNA: TGTGCCAGCAGCTTGGGACTTACCGGGGAGCTGTTTTTT. Its translation is CASSLGLTGELFF.

This clone was detected only once. CDR3 residues: CASSPFQGASTEAFF. CDR3 sequence (DNA): TGTGCCAGCAGCCCCTTCCAGGGGGCGAGCACTGAAGCTTTCTTT. The V and J genes are TRBV5-4 and TRBJ1-1, with TRBD1 identical over 8 bases. Germline V CDR1 and CDR2: SGHNT, YYREEE (reference sequence). The CDR3 runs to 15 residues. V was clipped by 4 bases and J by 4 bases; unmatched bases: 9. Full variable domain (missing parts from reference TRBV5-4 and TRBJ1-1): ETGVTQSPTHLIKTRGQQVTLRCSSQSGHNTVSWYQQALGQGPQFIFQYYREEENGRGNFPPRFSGLQFPNYSSELNVNALELDDSALYLCASSPFQGASTEAFFGQGTRLTVV.

The rearrangement links TRBV3-1 (or the pseudogene TRBV3-2) to TRBJ1-2; no definite D call. This CDR3 region has 12 residues. V shed 0 bases and J shed 4 bases, with 3 bases lying between them. CDR1 is LGHDT, CDR2 YNNKEL, per germline (reference sequence). The CDR3 DNA follows: TGTGCCAGCAGCCAAGAAGCCTATGGCTACACCTTC. Translation: CASSQEAYGYTF.

The chain carries TRBV2 and TRBJ2-3; no definite D call. This CDR3 is built from 14 residues. The germline V gene has CDR1 SNHLY and CDR2 FYNNEI. V lost 3 bases, J lost 10 bases, and 17 bases lay in between. The CDR3 spells CASSDRVASNAQYF. The CDR3 coding sequence is TGTGCCAGCAGTGACCGGGTGGCTTCTAATGCGCAGTATTTT.

V and J are TRBV2 and TRBJ2-1, with 11 positions matching TRBD2. The CDR3 loop spans 15 amino acids. Germline values: CDR1 SNHLY, CDR2 FYNNEI. Trimming cost V 7 bases and J 1 base; bases outside gene matches: 3. The chain's CDR3 is CASTGTSGSYNEQFF. CDR3 in DNA: TGTGCCAGCACCGGGACTAGCGGATCCTACAATGAGCAGTTCTTC. The complete variable domain, with remaining parts taken from reference TRBV2 and TRBJ2-1, reads EPEVTQTPSHQVTQMGQEVILRCVPISNHLYFYWYRQILGQKVEFLVSFYNNEISEKSEIFDDQFSVERPDGSNFTLKIRSTKLEDSAMYFCASTGTSGSYNEQFFGPGTRLTVL.

This CDR3 reads CASSGQGLLTNEKLFF. The CDR3 coding sequence is TGTGCCAGCAGTGGTCAGGGTTTACTTACTAATGAAAAACTGTTTTTT. The gene calls are TRBV2 and TRBJ1-4, with D possibly being TRBD1 (5 bases). V dropped 4 bases and J dropped 2 bases, with 14 bases sitting between them. Germline V CDR1 and CDR2: SNHLY, FYNNEI. This CDR3 region has 16 residues.

The genes are TRBV4-1 and TRBJ2-7; 11 bases line up with TRBD2. Germline assignment: CDR1 MGHRA and CDR2 YSYEKL. This CDR3 comprises 14 residues. V shed 1 base, J shed 9 bases, and the junction held 5 bases outside the gene matches. CDR3 DNA: TGCGCCAGCAGCCAAGTAGGGACTAGCGGAACGCAGTACGTC. Protein sequence: CASSQVGTSGTQYV.

This chain connects TRBV7-2 to TRBJ2-5; TRBD1 is a possible D gene (5 bases). Germline loops: CDR1 SGHTA, CDR2 FQGNSA. This CDR3 has 14 residues. V was trimmed by 2 bases and J by 5 bases, leaving 12 bases between them. This chain's CDR3 is CASSLNMGRETQYF. In DNA, the CDR3 is TGTGCCAGCAGCTTAAATATGGGGCGGGAGACCCAGTACTTC.

The chain has TRBV5-1 and TRBJ1-1; D unresolved. The CDR3 has 16 amino acids. The germline gives CDR1 SGHRS, CDR2 YFSETQ. Trimming cost V 2 bases and J 1 base, with 15 bases left between them. CDR3 nucleotide sequence: TGCGCCAGCAGCTTATCCTTCCAGCCAGGGAACACTGAAGCTTTCTTT. Translated: CASSLSFQPGNTEAFF.

CDR3 DNA sequence: TGTGCCTGGGCTGGCGGACAAGAGACCCAGTACTTC. Residues: CAWAGGQETQYF. This chain links TRBV30 with TRBJ2-5; D unresolved. CDR1 is GTSNPN, CDR2 SVGIG, per germline (reference sequence). CDR3 length equals 12 residues. The V end was cut by 5 bases, the J end by 2 bases, with 9 bases between.

The chain is built from TRBV3-1 (or the pseudogene TRBV3-2) and TRBJ2-1; D not resolved. Trimming took off 1 base at V and 8 bases at J, with 15 bases between the two ends. Germline loops: CDR1 LGHDT, CDR2 YNNKEL (reference sequence). This CDR3 contains 15 residues. The CDR3 sequence: CASSQAGGGYDEQFF. CDR3 sequence (DNA): TGTGCCAGCAGCCAAGCCGGCGGTGGTTACGATGAGCAGTTCTTC.

The rearrangement joins TRBV6-6 to TRBJ2-7; perhaps TRBD1 as D (6 bases). The CDR3 is 14 residues long. V lost 0 bases, J lost 6 bases, and 12 bases lay in between. From germline, CDR1 is MNHNY and CDR2 SVGAGI (reference sequence). The CDR3: CASSYSGRGTEQYV. The CDR3 bases are TGTGCCAGCAGTTACTCGGGCAGGGGTACCGAGCAGTACGTC.

The genes are TRBV5-8 and TRBJ2-4; D is possibly TRBD1 (5 bases). Germline CDR1 and CDR2: SGHTS and YDEGEE. V was shortened by 0 bases and J by 8 bases, with 15 bases between the two germline ends. CDR3 size: 15 residues. The CDR3 region is CASSLAEVARDIQYF. The CDR3, as DNA: TGTGCCAGCAGCTTGGCTGAGGTAGCCAGGGACATTCAGTACTTC.

The CDR3 reads CASAMVRQGGEAFF. The CDR3 nucleotides are TGCGCCAGCGCAATGGTGAGACAGGGCGGCGAAGCTTTCTTT. The V call is TRBV10-1, the J call TRBJ1-1; 7 bases are shared with TRBD1. This CDR3 is 14 amino acids long. The V gene's germline CDR1 is WNHNN and CDR2 SYGVQD (reference sequence). The V and J ends lost 8 bases and 8 bases, in that order; junction bases with no gene match: 14.